The subject of this entry is one T cell receptor beta chain. Its antigen remains unknown. Trimming shortened V by 6 bases and J by 5 bases, and 10 bases separated the two germline ends. The CDR3 runs to 11 residues. CDR1 and CDR2 from the germline V gene are DFQATT and SNEGSKA (reference sequence). Generated by immunoSEQ multiplex PCR, the TCRdb table keeps only in-frame clones and is missing some. The table shows about 33,000 clones, with about four fifths occurring only once. This sample stems from a study of OX40 agonist ivuxolimab in advanced cancers. Study conclusions and caveats: Some of the nonresponding patients also showed low levels of normalized T-cell clonal expansion.

The chain recombines TRBV20-1 with TRBJ1-1, with D unclear. The receptor's source is an adult with an advanced solid tumor such as melanoma, head and neck, liver or kidney cancer. The sample consisted of CD4+ or CD8+ T cells sorted from blood, taken in a trial of the OX40 agonist ivuxolimab. The CDR3: CSAPGRTEAFF. The CDR3 region has the DNA TGCAGTGCACCCGGACGGACTGAAGCTTTCTTT.